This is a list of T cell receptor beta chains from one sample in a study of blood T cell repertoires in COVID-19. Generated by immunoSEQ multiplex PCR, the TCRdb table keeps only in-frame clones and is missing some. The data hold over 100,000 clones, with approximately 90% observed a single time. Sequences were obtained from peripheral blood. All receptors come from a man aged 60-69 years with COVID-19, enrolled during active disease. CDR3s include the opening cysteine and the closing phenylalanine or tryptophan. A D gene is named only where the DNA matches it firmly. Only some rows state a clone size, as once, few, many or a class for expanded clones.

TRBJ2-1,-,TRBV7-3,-,CASSPQGYNEQFF,TGTGCCAGCAGCCCACAGGGTTACAATGAGCAGTTCTTC
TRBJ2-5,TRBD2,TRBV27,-,CASSPGLAGGETQYF,TGTGCCAGCAGTCCGGGACTAGCGGGAGGGGAGACCCAGTACTTC
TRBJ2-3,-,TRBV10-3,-,CATWGLDTDTQYF,TGTGCCACCTGGGGACTTGATACAGATACGCAGTATTTT
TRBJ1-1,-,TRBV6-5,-,CASRGDGGNTEAFF,TGTGCCAGCAGGGGAGACGGGGGGAACACTGAAGCTTTCTTT
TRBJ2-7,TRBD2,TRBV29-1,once,CSVGSGGVYEQYF,TGCAGCGTTGGTAGCGGGGGGGTCTACGAGCAGTACTTC
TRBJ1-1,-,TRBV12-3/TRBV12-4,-,CASKDSLGTEAFF,TGTGCCAGCAAAGACAGCCTGGGCACTGAAGCTTTCTTT
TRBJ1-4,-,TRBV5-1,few,CASSLVEASGELFF,TGCGCCAGCAGCTTGGTAGAAGCCTCGGGGGAACTGTTTTTT
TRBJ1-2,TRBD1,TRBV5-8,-,CASDRGSLGYTF,TGTGCCAGCGACAGGGGATCCCTCGGCTACACCTTC
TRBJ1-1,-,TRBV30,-,CAWSEQLNTEAFF,TGTGCCTGGAGTGAACAGTTGAACACTGAAGCTTTCTTT
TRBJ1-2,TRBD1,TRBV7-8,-,CASSLGRGNHGYTF,TGTGCCAGCAGCTTGGGCAGGGGGAATCATGGCTACACCTTC
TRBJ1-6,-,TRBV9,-,CASSVAESSYNSPLHF,TGTGCCAGCAGCGTAGCTGAGAGCTCCTATAATTCACCCCTCCACTTT
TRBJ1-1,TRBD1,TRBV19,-,CASSTMTGVGNTEAFF,TGTGCCAGTAGTACGATGACAGGGGTGGGGAACACTGAAGCTTTCTTT
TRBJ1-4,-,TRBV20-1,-,CSAAPGSRLFF,TGCAGTGCAGCGCCCGGGTCTAGACTGTTTTTT
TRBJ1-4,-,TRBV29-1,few,CSATGQSTNEKLFF,TGCAGCGCTACTGGACAGTCAACTAATGAAAAACTGTTTTTT
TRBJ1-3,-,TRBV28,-,CASIRTSSGNTIYF,TGTGCCAGCATAAGGACTAGCTCTGGAAACACCATATATTTT
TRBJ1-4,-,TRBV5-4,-,CASSRDSTNEKLFF,TGTGCCAGCAGCCGAGACAGTACCAATGAAAAACTGTTTTTT
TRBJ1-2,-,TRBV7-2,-,CASSLRRENGYTF,TGTGCCAGCAGCTTACGCAGGGAAAATGGCTACACCTTC
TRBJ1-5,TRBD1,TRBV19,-,CASSIGTGSNQPQHF,TGTGCCAGTAGTATTGGGACAGGGTCCAATCAGCCCCAGCATTTT
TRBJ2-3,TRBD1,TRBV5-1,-,CASSLDRGTDTQYF,TGCGCCAGCAGCTTAGACAGGGGCACAGATACGCAGTATTTT
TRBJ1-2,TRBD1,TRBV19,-,CASSIHWTGDGGYTF,TGTGCCAGTAGTATCCATTGGACAGGGGATGGGGGCTACACCTTC
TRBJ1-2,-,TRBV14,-,CASSQDYTEAYGYTF,TGTGCCAGCAGCCAAGATTATACAGAAGCCTATGGCTACACCTTC
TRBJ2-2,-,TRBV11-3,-,CASSLVATGELFF,TGTGCCAGCAGCTTAGTGGCCACCGGGGAGCTGTTTTTT
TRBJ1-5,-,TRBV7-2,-,CASSLGIRGGQPQHF,TGTGCCAGCAGCTTAGGTATTAGGGGAGGTCAGCCCCAGCATTTT
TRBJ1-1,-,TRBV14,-,CASSQPRGDGEAFF,TGTGCCAGCAGCCAACCACGGGGGGACGGTGAAGCTTTCTTT
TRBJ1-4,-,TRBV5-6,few,CASSFAGAGEKLFF,TGTGCCAGCAGCTTTGCAGGGGCTGGGGAAAAACTGTTTTTT
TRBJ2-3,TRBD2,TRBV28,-,CASTPERGGTDTQYF,TGTGCCAGCACCCCAGAGCGGGGGGGCACAGATACGCAGTATTTT
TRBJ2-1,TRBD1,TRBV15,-,CATSRDTGVRGYNEQFF,TGTGCCACCAGCAGAGATACAGGGGTCCGAGGTTACAATGAGCAGTTCTTC
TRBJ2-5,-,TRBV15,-,CATSRDRSQETQYF,TGTGCCACCAGCAGAGATCGGTCCCAAGAGACCCAGTACTTC
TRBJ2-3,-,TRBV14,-,CASSQESADTQYF,TGTGCCAGCAGCCAAGAAAGCGCAGATACGCAGTATTTT
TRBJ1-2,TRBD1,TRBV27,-,CASRRQGATTNGYTF,TGTGCCAGCAGGAGACAGGGGGCAACAACAAATGGCTACACCTTC
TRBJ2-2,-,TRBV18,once,CASSPPGGELFF,TGTGCCAGCTCGCCCCCCGGGGGGGAGCTGTTTTTT
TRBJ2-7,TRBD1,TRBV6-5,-,CATLTGDEQYF,TGTGCCACCTTGACAGGGGACGAGCAGTACTTC
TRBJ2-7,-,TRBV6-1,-,CASSEAQAYEQYF,TGTGCCAGCAGTGAAGCACAGGCCTACGAGCAGTACTTC
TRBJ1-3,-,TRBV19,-,CASSIPGNTIYF,TGTGCCAGTAGTATACCCGGGAACACCATATATTTT
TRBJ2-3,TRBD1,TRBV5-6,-,CASSPDRVGPDTQYF,TGTGCCAGCAGCCCAGACAGGGTAGGGCCAGATACGCAGTATTTT
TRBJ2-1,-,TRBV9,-,CASSVGGGVYNEQFF,TGTGCCAGCAGCGTAGGAGGGGGAGTATACAATGAGCAGTTCTTC
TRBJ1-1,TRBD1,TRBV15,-,CATSRLNPGTANTEAFF,TGTGCCACCAGCAGGCTTAACCCCGGGACAGCAAACACTGAAGCTTTCTTT
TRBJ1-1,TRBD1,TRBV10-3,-,CAIRQGATTEAFF,TGTGCCATCAGACAGGGGGCTACGACTGAAGCTTTCTTT
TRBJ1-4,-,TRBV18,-,CASSPPVSGDEKLFF,TGTGCCAGCTCACCACCGGTTAGCGGGGATGAAAAACTGTTTTTT
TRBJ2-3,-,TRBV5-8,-,CASSPLSLTDTQYF,TGTGCCAGCAGCCCCTTGAGTCTTACAGATACGCAGTATTTT
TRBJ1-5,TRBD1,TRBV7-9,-,CASSLGQGLGNQPQHF,TGTGCCAGCAGCTTAGGACAGGGGCTAGGCAATCAGCCCCAGCATTTT
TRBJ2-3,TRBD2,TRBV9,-,CASSEAGTDTQYF,TGTGCCAGCAGCGAAGCGGGGACAGATACGCAGTATTTT
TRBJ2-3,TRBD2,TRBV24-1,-,CATSDSRLAGPTDTQYF,TGTGCCACCAGTGATTCGAGACTAGCGGGGCCCACAGATACGCAGTATTTT
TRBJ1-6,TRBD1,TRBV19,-,CASSRDSPYNSPLHF,TGTGCCAGTAGTAGGGACAGCCCTTATAATTCACCCCTCCACTTT
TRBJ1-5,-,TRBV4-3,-,CASSQVVGGNQPQHF,TGCGCCAGCAGCCAAGTAGTAGGCGGGAATCAGCCCCAGCATTTT
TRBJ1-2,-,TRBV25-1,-,CASSEVEGYNTF,TGTGCCAGCAGTGAGGTCGAGGGCTATAACACCTTC
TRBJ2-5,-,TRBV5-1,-,CASSLEPNQETQYF,TGCGCCAGCAGCTTGGAGCCCAACCAAGAGACCCAGTACTTC
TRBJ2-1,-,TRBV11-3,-,CASSLDHIGAGDEQFF,TGTGCCAGCAGCTTAGATCATATTGGTGCAGGCGATGAGCAGTTCTTC
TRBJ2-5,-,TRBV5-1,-,CASSAGQAQETQYF,TGCGCCAGCAGCGCCGGTCAGGCCCAGGAGACCCAGTACTTC
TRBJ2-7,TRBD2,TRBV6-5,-,CASQSLLLAGGQYF,TGTGCCAGTCAGTCCCTACTTCTAGCGGGGGGCCAGTACTTC
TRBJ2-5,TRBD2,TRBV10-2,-,CASSTSGGVQETQYF,TGCGCCAGCAGTACTAGCGGGGGGGTACAAGAGACCCAGTACTTC